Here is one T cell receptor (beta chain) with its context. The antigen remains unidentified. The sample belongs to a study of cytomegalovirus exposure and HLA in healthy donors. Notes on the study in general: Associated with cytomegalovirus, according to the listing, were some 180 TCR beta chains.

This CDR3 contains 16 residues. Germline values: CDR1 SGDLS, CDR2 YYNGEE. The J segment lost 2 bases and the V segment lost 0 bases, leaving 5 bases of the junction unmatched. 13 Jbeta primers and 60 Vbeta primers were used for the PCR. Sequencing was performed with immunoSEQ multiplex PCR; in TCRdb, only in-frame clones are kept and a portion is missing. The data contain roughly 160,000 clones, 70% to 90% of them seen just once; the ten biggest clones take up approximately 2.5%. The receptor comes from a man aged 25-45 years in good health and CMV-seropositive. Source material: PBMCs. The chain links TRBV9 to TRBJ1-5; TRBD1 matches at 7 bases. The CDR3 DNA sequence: TGTGCCAGCAGCGTAGGGGACGGGACAGGCAATCAGCCCCAGCATTTT. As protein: CASSVGDGTGNQPQHF.